One and the same sample provided the 20 T cell receptor beta chains below, sequenced in a study of T cells in Graves' hyperthyroidism and ophthalmopathy. RNA transcripts gave rise to amplified TCR beta CDR3 regions. TCR CDR3 regions were first amplified by RT-PCR with HTBI primers. TCRdb analysed the multiplex PCR reads with MiXCR anew, one entry per CDR3 protein. In the table there are about 420,000 distinct CDR3 sequences, 15% to 17% of which are singletons. The sample consisted of blood. All receptors come from a woman younger than 30 with Graves' hyperthyroidism.

This clonotype was detected ten times or more. This CDR3 is CASSIAGTSGYNEQFF. As DNA, the CDR3 is TGTGCCAGTAGTATTGCCGGGACTAGCGGCTACAATGAGCAGTTCTTC. The rearrangement uses TRBV19 and TRBJ2-1; TRBD2 matches 11 bases. From germline, CDR1 is LNHDA and CDR2 SQIVND (reference sequence). This CDR3 has 16 amino acids. Trimming took 3 bases from V and 3 from J; bases not matched to a gene: 4. Variable domain in full (rest from reference TRBV19 and TRBJ2-1): DGGITQSPKYLFRKEGQNVTLSCEQNLNHDAMYWYRQDPGQGLRLIYYSQIVNDFQKGDIAEGYSVSREKKESFPLTVTSAQKNPTAFYLCASSIAGTSGYNEQFFGPGTRLTVL.

This clonotype was seen repeatedly, ten times or more. The V and J genes are TRBV28 and TRBJ1-2, with a possible D match to TRBD1 (6 bases). The CDR3 has 13 amino acids. Germline V gives CDR1 MDHEN, CDR2 SYDVKM. Trimming left V 9 bases short and J 7 bases short, with 18 bases between. The DNA for the CDR3 is TGTGCCAGTTGTTCAGGGGACCCCCTTGGCTACACCTTC. This translates into CASCSGDPLGYTF.

This clonotype was found a few times. V and J are TRBV20-1 and TRBJ1-2; 7 nucleotides align to TRBD1. Trimming took 5 bases from V and 2 from J; bases not matched to a gene: 5. The germline V gene has CDR1 DFQATT and CDR2 SNEGSKA (reference sequence). CDR3 size: 13 residues. The DNA for the CDR3 is TGCAGTGCTGGGACAGCTGACAACTATGGCTACACCTTC. Its protein is CSAGTADNYGYTF.

The chain combines TRBV19 with TRBJ2-1; 9 bases match TRBD1. Per germline, CDR1 LNHDA and CDR2 SQIVND (reference sequence). This CDR3 contains 16 residues. V trimming: 3 bases; J trimming: 10 bases; junction bases outside the gene matches: 13. This CDR3 is CASSIIEGQGFREQFF. The CDR3, as DNA: TGTGCCAGTAGTATCATCGAAGGACAGGGGTTTCGGGAGCAGTTCTTC.

In its sample, this clonotype was seen many times. The CDR3, as DNA: TGTGCCAGCAGCTTGGATTCGGGGCCGGGGGAGACCCAGTACTTC. This translates into CASSLDSGPGETQYF. The V gene is TRBV11-3, the J gene TRBJ2-5; either TRBD1 or TRBD2 may supply D (5 bases each). The CDR3 contains 15 residues. V lost 3 bases to trimming and J lost 5 bases, with 16 bases between them. The V gene's germline CDR1 is SGHNT and CDR2 YENEEA.

This clonotype came up many times. The V and J genes are TRBV12-3 or TRBV12-4 and TRBJ2-2; D is uncertain. The CDR3 spans 14 residues. Trimming removed 3 bases from V and 0 bases from J, with 5 bases in between. CDR3 sequence (DNA): TGTGCCAGCAGTTTGACCTCGAACACCGGGGAGCTGTTTTTT. This encodes CASSLTSNTGELFF.

This clonotype came up many times. The V gene is TRBV27, the J gene TRBJ2-7; perhaps TRBD2 as D (6 bases). Germline CDR1 and CDR2: MNHEY and SMNVEV (reference sequence). Between the trimmed V and J ends, which lost 3 bases and 1 base, there was a span of 10 bases. The CDR3 spans 14 residues. CDR3 sequence (DNA): TGTGCCAGCAGTTTGGGCCGGGGGTCCTACGAGCAGTACTTC. Amino acids: CASSLGRGSYEQYF.

At least ten counts were recorded for this clonotype. J is TRBJ2-1 and V is TRBV7-9; no definite D call. This CDR3 contains 15 residues. The germline gives CDR1 SEHNR, CDR2 FQNEAQ (reference sequence). The V end was cut by 1 base, the J end by 13 bases, with 20 bases between. The DNA of the CDR3 is TGTGCCAGCAGCTTAGGTAGACCCATACGGGCCACACAGTTCTTC. Amino acid sequence: CASSLGRPIRATQFF.

This clonotype came up many times. The chain has TRBV6-1 and TRBJ1-2; D perhaps matches TRBD1 (5 bases). Germline-derived CDR1 and CDR2 are MNHNS and SASEGT. This CDR3 has 13 amino acids. Trimming took 7 bases from V and 4 from J, leaving 13 bases between them. The CDR3 reads CASTQDRVYGYTF. The CDR3 region has the DNA TGTGCCAGCACCCAAGACAGAGTCTATGGCTACACCTTC.

The sample holds many counts of this clonotype. In nucleotides, the CDR3 is TGTGCCAGCAGTGACTCTGGGACGGATTACAATGAGCAGTTCTTC. It specifies CASSDSGTDYNEQFF. The V and J genes are TRBV6-4 and TRBJ2-1; perhaps D is TRBD1 or TRBD2 (5 bases each). Germline CDR1 is MRHNA and CDR2 is SNTAGT. CDR3 length: 15 amino acids. The V end lost 0 bases, the J end lost 4 bases, and 10 bases lay between the germline ends.

This clonotype was picked up many times. This sequence joins TRBV29-1 and TRBJ2-1; weak D call: TRBD2 (5 bases). Between the trimmed V and J ends, which lost 5 bases and 5 bases, there was a span of 19 bases. From germline, CDR1 is SQVTM and CDR2 ANQGSEA. CDR3 length equals 15 residues. This chain's CDR3 is CSVITGGRADNEQFF. The DNA for the CDR3 is TGCAGCGTTATCACCGGCGGGCGAGCTGACAATGAGCAGTTCTTC.

The rearrangement links TRBV6-6 to TRBJ1-6; D is perhaps TRBD1 (6 bases). Germline CDR1 is MNHNY and CDR2 is SVGAGI (reference sequence). The CDR3 totals 17 residues. Trimming took off 2 bases at V and 0 bases at J, with 11 bases between the two ends. CDR3 region: CASSYRTESSYNSPLHF. The CDR3 nucleotides read TGTGCCAGCAGTTACCGGACAGAGAGCTCCTATAATTCACCCCTCCACTTT.

This clonotype was counted at least ten times. V is TRBV5-5 and J is TRBJ1-1, with D possibly being TRBD1 (5 bases). Looked up from germline, CDR1 is SGHKS and CDR2 is YYEKEE (reference sequence). The CDR3 length is 14 residues. Trimming left V 4 bases short and J 4 bases short, with 14 bases between. The CDR3, as DNA: TGTGCCAGCAGCCCAGAAGTGGGGCTCACTGAAGCTTTCTTT. The encoded protein is CASSPEVGLTEAFF.

The chain couples TRBV28 to TRBJ1-5; D might be TRBD1 (5 bases). V was shortened by 8 bases and J by 3 bases, with 14 bases between the two germline ends. The CDR3 sequence is 14 residues long. Germline V gene lookup returns CDR1 MDHEN and CDR2 SYDVKM. CDR3: CASVDLGANQPQHF. The CDR3 region has the DNA TGTGCCAGCGTGGATCTAGGGGCCAATCAGCCCCAGCATTTT.

V gene TRBV5-6 combines with J gene TRBJ1-2, with D possibly TRBD1 on 5 matching bases. CDR3 size: 14 residues. Germline V gene data show CDR1 as SGHDT and CDR2 as YYEEEE. V was cut by 4 bases and J by 2 bases, with 12 bases left in between. CDR3: CASSRDPSNYGYTF. The CDR3 DNA follows: TGTGCCAGCAGCCGGGACCCTTCAAACTATGGCTACACCTTC.

Ten or more counts support this clonotype. This chain connects TRBV15 to TRBJ2-7; 7 bases align to TRBD2. Germline trimming cut 11 bases from V and 3 bases from J; bases unmatched to any gene: 10. Looked up from germline, CDR1 is LNHNV and CDR2 is YYDKDF (reference sequence). This CDR3 contains 13 residues. Written as DNA, the CDR3 is TGTGCCCACCCCCGGGGACTACTCTACGAGCAGTACTTC. This sequence encodes CAHPRGLLYEQYF.

This clonotype was seen at least ten times. The rearrangement links TRBV6-2 or TRBV6-3 to TRBJ1-4, with TRBD1 matching over 11 bases. J was trimmed by 7 bases and V by 6 bases; bases with no gene match: 4. The V gene's germline CDR1 is MNHEY and CDR2 SVGEGT. CDR3 size: 14 residues. This chain's CDR3 is CASRSGTGGEKLFF. CDR3 nucleotide sequence: TGTGCCAGCAGATCCGGGACAGGGGGTGAAAAACTGTTTTTT.

This clonotype was recorded many times. J is TRBJ2-7 and V is TRBV7-8, with D possibly being TRBD2 (6 bases). CDR1 is SGHVS, CDR2 FQNEAQ, per germline. V dropped 6 bases and J dropped 0 bases, with 15 bases sitting between them. The CDR3 extends over 15 amino acids. The CDR3 here is CASRPSGTLSYEQYF. The CDR3 nucleotides are TGTGCCAGCAGACCTTCCGGGACTCTCTCCTACGAGCAGTACTTC. The full variable domain, completed using reference TRBV7-8 and TRBJ2-7, is GAGVSQSPRYKVAKRGQDVALRCDPISGHVSLFWYQQALGQGPEFLTYFQNEAQLDKSGLPSDRFFAERPEGSVSTLKIQRTQQEDSAVYLCASRPSGTLSYEQYFGPGTRLTVT.

This clonotype was seen at least ten times. The V and J genes are TRBV20-1 and TRBJ2-5, with 7 nucleotides matching TRBD2. The CDR3 contains 13 residues. V shed 6 bases and J 4 bases; nucleotides not matched to a gene: 8. Germline CDR1 and CDR2: DFQATT and SNEGSKA (reference sequence). The CDR3 reads CSANTGGRETQYF. CDR3 DNA sequence: TGCAGTGCAAATACGGGGGGACGAGAGACCCAGTACTTC.

At least ten counts were recorded for this clonotype. This chain links TRBV11-3 with TRBJ1-2; no definite D call. Trimming stripped 4 bases from V and 5 bases from J, with 5 bases between. Per germline, CDR1 SGHNT and CDR2 YENEEA. The CDR3 totals 11 residues. The CDR3 is CASSSGYGYTF. The CDR3, as DNA: TGTGCCAGCAGCTCGGGGTATGGCTACACCTTC.